The sequence of this TCR beta chain was determined in a study of T cells after yellow fever vaccination. This clonotype was recorded a few times. No antigen is known for it. Conversion of TCR transcripts into cDNA relied on 5'RACE template switching, which added a universal primer site and UMIs. TCRdb called the 5' RACE reads again in MiXCR, with one record for every CDR3 protein. The table lists approximately 160,000 distinct CDR3 sequences, approximately 6% of them singletons, with 2.9% in the top ten. The study, taken as a whole, reports: Once the booster was given, most primary-vaccination clones reappeared, at about 96% for CD4 and roughly 90% for CD8. Contamination by abundant bulk-population clonotypes could be present in FACS-sorted repertoires.

The CDR3 extends over 13 amino acids. The germline CDR1 and CDR2 sequences are MGHRA and YSYEKL. V was pared by 8 bases and J by 5 bases, with 12 bases between. The genes are TRBV4-1 and TRBJ1-4; a weak D match, TRBD1 (6 bases). This TCR was sampled from a young man who received the YFV17D yellow fever vaccine. The sequenced sample was CD4+ T cells sorted from PBMCs, obtained on the day of the first yellow fever vaccination. DNA for the CDR3: TGCGCCAGCCGACAGGAGATGAATGAAAAACTGTTTTTT. This sequence encodes CASRQEMNEKLFF.